What follows are 13 T cell receptor beta chains derived from one specimen sequenced in a study of T-cell reconstitution after alpha-beta-depleted transplantation in children. Researchers prepared the TCRbeta library using unique molecular identifiers, the study reports. One entry per CDR3 protein results from TCRdb running MiXCR on the PCR reads. The table shows some 200,000 distinct CDR3 sequences, with 7.5% to 9.5% occurring only once. The specimen was PBMCs, mostly from graft donor cells, collected 360 days after TCRalphabeta/CD19-depleted stem cell transplant. Every receptor here comes from a male patient under 10 years old who had a stem cell transplant for acute myeloid leukemia, so the T cells may come from the graft donor.

This rearrangement joins TRBV12-3 or TRBV12-4 to TRBJ2-5; weak D call: TRBD1 (6 bases). Trimming shortened V by 6 bases and J by 1 base, and 12 bases separated the two germline ends. The CDR3 loop spans 14 amino acids. The CDR3 bases are TGTGCCAGCAGCCACCACAGGGCCCAAGAGACCCAGTACTTC. It codes for CASSHHRAQETQYF.

In this sample, this clonotype turned up a few times. The rearrangement joins TRBV7-3 to TRBJ1-1; possibly TRBD1 for D (5 bases). The ends were cut back, 3 bases at V and 3 bases at J, with 8 bases in the middle. CDR1 SGHTA and CDR2 FQGTGA come from the germline V gene. This CDR3 spans 13 amino acids. The CDR3 bases are TGTGCCAGCAGCTTTGGGGCGGACACTGAAGCTTTCTTT. Translated: CASSFGADTEAFF.

The gene calls are TRBV5-1 and TRBJ2-1, with 11 nucleotides matching TRBD2. There are 15 residues in the CDR3. J gave up 8 bases and V 4 bases, and 8 bases lay outside the gene matches. Per the germline V gene, CDR1 is SGHRS and CDR2 is YFSETQ. The CDR3 is CASSLTSGSKDEQFF. DNA of the CDR3: TGCGCCAGCAGCCTAACTAGCGGGAGTAAGGATGAGCAGTTCTTC.

V and J are TRBV27 and TRBJ1-2; TRBD1 aligns across 7 bases. CDR1 is MNHEY, CDR2 SMNVEV, per germline (reference sequence). J was trimmed by 8 bases and V by 3 bases; bases with no gene match: 12. The CDR3 covers 15 residues. DNA of the CDR3: TGTGCCAGCAGTTTGGCTATCGACAGGGAGTACGGCTACACCTTC. It codes for CASSLAIDREYGYTF.

This clonotype was detected only a few times. The V and J genes are TRBV20-1 and TRBJ1-1; TRBD1 agrees at 9 bases. This CDR3 region has 15 residues. The germline gives CDR1 DFQATT, CDR2 SNEGSKA (reference sequence). The J segment lost 3 bases and the V segment lost 3 bases, leaving 8 bases of the junction unmatched. CDR3 amino acids: CSARTGGIWDTEAFF. The CDR3 nucleotides are TGCAGTGCTAGGACAGGGGGGATTTGGGACACTGAAGCTTTCTTT.

V usage is TRBV7-1 and J usage is TRBJ2-7, with D possibly matching TRBD2 (6 bases). TRBV7-1 is known as an ORF, though its function is uncertain. The V end was cut by 11 bases, the J end by 2 bases, with 19 bases between. The length of the CDR3 is 14 residues. Here the CDR3 DNA reads TGTGCCTGGAAGGCGGGGTGGGGCCCCTACGAGCAGTACTTC. The encoded protein is CAWKAGWGPYEQYF.

The rearrangement links TRBV20-1 to TRBJ2-5; D is perhaps TRBD1 (6 bases). The CDR3 runs to 12 residues. The germline V and J ends were trimmed by 3 bases and 5 bases, with 10 bases remaining between them. Germline V gives CDR1 DFQATT, CDR2 SNEGSKA (reference sequence). The CDR3 sequence is CSASAQGETQYF. The CDR3 DNA reads TGCAGTGCTAGCGCGCAGGGGGAGACCCAGTACTTC.

There are a few counts of this clonotype. The chain employs TRBV12-3 or TRBV12-4 and TRBJ2-1; D may be TRBD1 (6 bases). V shed 6 bases and J shed 9 bases, with 15 bases lying between them. The CDR3 contains 13 residues. CDR3 nucleotide sequence: TGTGCCAGCAGACCACCGGGACACCCTGAGCAGTTCTTC. It specifies CASRPPGHPEQFF.

This clonotype has a count of ten or more. V gene TRBV6-5 combines with J gene TRBJ2-1; D remains unclear. From germline, CDR1 is MNHEY and CDR2 SVGAGI. V was clipped by 0 bases and J by 9 bases, with 9 bases between them. The CDR3 has 13 residues. The CDR3 sequence is CASSYSASSEQFF. CDR3 in DNA: TGTGCCAGCAGTTACTCAGCTTCTAGTGAGCAGTTCTTC.

At least ten counts were recorded for this clonotype. J is TRBJ1-5 and V is TRBV30; D not resolved. The V and J ends lost 0 bases and 3 bases respectively, with 6 bases between them. Germline V gene sequence: CDR1 GTSNPN, CDR2 SVGIG (reference sequence). The CDR3 is 13 amino acids. CDR3 amino acids: CAWSVTANQPQHF. The CDR3 bases are TGTGCCTGGAGTGTCACGGCCAATCAGCCCCAGCATTTT.

This rearrangement joins TRBV10-1 to TRBJ2-7; D remains unclear. The CDR3 runs to 15 residues. The V gene's germline CDR1 is WNHNN and CDR2 SYGVQD (reference sequence). V dropped 7 bases and J dropped 2 bases, with 18 bases sitting between them. As DNA, the CDR3 is TGCGCCAGCACCGTAGACAACCAGGTTCCCTACGAGCAGTACGTC. Translating it yields CASTVDNQVPYEQYV.

The chain combines TRBV15 with TRBJ2-7, with 7 bases that match TRBD1. Trimming took 4 bases from V and 3 from J; bases not matched to a gene: 12. The CDR3 runs 16 residues. Germline V gives CDR1 LNHNV, CDR2 YYDKDF (reference sequence). CDR3 nucleotides: TGTGCCACCAGCACCCGGACAGGCCTTAGACGCTACGAGCAGTACTTC. It is translated as CATSTRTGLRRYEQYF.

This clonotype was counted only a few times. J is TRBJ2-7 and V is TRBV12-3 or TRBV12-4, with no clear D. V was cut by 1 base and J by 2 bases, with 12 bases left in between. The CDR3 length is 15 residues. The CDR3 nucleotides are TGTGCCAGCAGTTTAGTCCAGGCCGACACCTACGAGCAGTACTTC. Encoded protein: CASSLVQADTYEQYF.